The sequence of this TCR beta chain was determined in a study of blood T cell repertoires in COVID-19. After removal of 6 bases from V and 3 bases from J, the junction contained 4 bases not matched to a gene. Germline CDR1 and CDR2: MNHEY and SMNVEV (reference sequence). This CDR3 region has 14 residues. Libraries were prepared by immunoSEQ multiplex PCR; TCRdb keeps only in-frame clonotypes and omits some of them. The sample yields roughly 200,000 clones, approximately 84% seen once. Sequencing used peripheral blood. The genes are TRBV27 and TRBJ2-7; 11 bases match TRBD1. The receptor's source is a woman of 80 years or more with acute or convalescent COVID-19. The DNA for the CDR3 is TGTGCCAGCAGCTGGACAGGGGGCCACTACGAGCAGTACTTC. Encoded protein: CASSWTGGHYEQYF.